Below are 4 T cell receptor beta chains sequenced from a single sample in a study of T-cell reconstitution after alpha-beta-depleted transplantation in children. Researchers prepared the TCRbeta library using unique molecular identifiers, the study reports. One entry per CDR3 protein, called by TCRdb with MiXCR from the PCR reads. This sample carries approximately 200,000 distinct CDR3 sequences, roughly 6.3% of them seen once, and the ten largest clones take about 5%. This sample comprised PBMCs, obtained before TCRalphabeta/CD19-depleted stem cell transplant. The receptors stem from a girl under two years old with combined immunodeficiency, due to receive a stem cell transplant.

This clonotype has ten or more counts. This sequence joins TRBV7-3 and TRBJ2-2; 8 nucleotides match TRBD2. This CDR3 is 15 amino acids long. Per germline, CDR1 SGHTA and CDR2 FQGTGA. V was pared by 3 bases and J by 4 bases, with 4 bases of the junction left unmatched. CDR3: CASSLAGGSTGELFF. In nucleotides, the CDR3 is TGTGCCAGCAGCTTGGCGGGGGGATCCACCGGGGAGCTGTTTTTT.

This clonotype was seen ten or more times. V usage is TRBV4-1 and J usage is TRBJ1-1, with D possibly TRBD1 on 5 matching bases. This CDR3 has 17 residues. Trimming pared 2 bases from V and 5 bases from J, leaving 21 bases between. Germline CDR1 MGHRA, CDR2 YSYEKL. The CDR3 bases are TGCGCCAGCAGCCAACACCTCCGAGGGGCCTCGGGGACTGAAGCTTTCTTT. Its translation is CASSQHLRGASGTEAFF.

This clonotype was seen at least ten times. V usage is TRBV6-2 or TRBV6-3 and J usage is TRBJ1-1; D remains ambiguous. V lost 4 bases and J lost 1, with 7 bases in between. The CDR3 length is 13 residues. CDR1 MNHEY and CDR2 SVGEGT come from the germline V gene. CDR3 DNA: TGTGCCAGCAGTTCCCCTGGGAACACTGAAGCTTTCTTT. Protein sequence: CASSSPGNTEAFF.

This clonotype was seen repeatedly, ten times or more. The chain employs TRBV24-1 and TRBJ2-7; TRBD1 agrees at 7 bases. The CDR3 totals 15 residues. V lost 2 bases and J lost 2; bases outside the gene matches: 5. Germline V CDR1 and CDR2: KGHDR, SFDVKD. The CDR3 DNA reads as TGTGCCACCAGTGATTCGGACAGGCATCCCTACGAGCAGTACTTC. Residues: CATSDSDRHPYEQYF.